The 8 T cell receptor beta chains presented below share a single source sample, sequenced in a study of blood T cell repertoires in COVID-19. Here immunoSEQ multiplex PCR was the method, and the copy in TCRdb shows in-frame clones only, minus some. Counted here are 360,000 or so clones, 90% occurring once; the ten biggest clones make up about 6.8%. Sequenced sample: peripheral blood. The receptor source for this set is a man between 18 and 29 years old with active or convalescent COVID-19.

The V call is TRBV7-2, the J call TRBJ1-6, with D perhaps TRBD1 (5 bases). The V gene lost 0 bases and the J gene lost 8 bases, with 11 bases spanning the gap. The germline V gene has CDR1 SGHTA and CDR2 FQGNSA. The CDR3 extends over 15 amino acids. As DNA, the CDR3 is TGTGCCAGCAGCTTAGCGGGAGGGGTTTATTCACCCCTCCACTTT. It encodes CASSLAGGVYSPLHF.

The chain carries TRBV7-2 and TRBJ1-5; a weak D match, TRBD1 (5 bases). The CDR3 is 15 residues long. V was pared by 5 bases and J by 9 bases, with 20 bases between. Germline V gene data show CDR1 as SGHTA and CDR2 as FQGNSA. As DNA, the CDR3 is TGTGCCAGCAGCCCAAGGGCAGGGTCGGGAGTGCCCCAGCATTTT. Amino acid sequence: CASSPRAGSGVPQHF.

This chain connects TRBV28 to TRBJ2-1, with a possible D match to TRBD1 (5 bases). Trimming pared 5 bases from V and 3 bases from J, leaving 14 bases between. The CDR3 extends over 15 amino acids. The germline gives CDR1 MDHEN, CDR2 SYDVKM. The CDR3, as DNA: TGTGCCAGCAGTCCCCCGGCAGGGAACTACAATGAGCAGTTCTTC. It specifies CASSPPAGNYNEQFF.

The chain links TRBV9 to TRBJ2-7, with D tentatively TRBD1 (6 bases). CDR3 size: 14 residues. Per the germline V gene, CDR1 is SGDLS and CDR2 is YYNGEE. With 4 bases removed from V and 1 base from J, the gap between germline ends came to 12 bases. CDR3 residues: CASSPWDKSYEQYF. CDR3 nucleotide sequence: TGTGCCAGCAGCCCCTGGGACAAGTCCTACGAGCAGTACTTC.

J is TRBJ1-1 and V is TRBV27; TRBD1 might be the D (6 bases). Germline CDR1 is MNHEY and CDR2 is SMNVEV (reference sequence). This CDR3 spans 13 amino acids. Trimming left V 5 bases short and J 4 bases short, with 11 bases between. This CDR3 reads CASSPGQPTEAFF. The CDR3 region has the DNA TGTGCCAGCAGTCCCGGACAGCCCACTGAAGCTTTCTTT.

The rearrangement links TRBV9 to TRBJ2-5; 7 nucleotides agree with TRBD1. Germline V gene sequence: CDR1 SGDLS, CDR2 YYNGEE. There are 14 residues in the CDR3. The J segment lost 1 base and the V segment lost 3 bases, leaving 3 bases of the junction unmatched. As DNA, the CDR3 is TGTGCCAGCAGCGCCTGGGACAGCCAAGAGACCCAGTACTTC. Translation: CASSAWDSQETQYF.

The V and J genes are TRBV10-3 and TRBJ2-1; possible D gene TRBD1, 5 bases. The V gene lost 8 bases and the J gene lost 6 bases, with 14 bases spanning the gap. This CDR3 comprises 13 residues. Germline V CDR1 and CDR2: ENHRY, SYGVKD. The CDR3 reads CAICRASANEQFF. Here the CDR3 DNA reads TGTGCCATCTGCAGGGCTTCGGCCAATGAGCAGTTCTTC.

The V call is TRBV19, the J call TRBJ1-5; D gene uncertain. The V end lost 4 bases, the J end lost 11 bases, and 24 bases lay between the germline ends. The germline V gene has CDR1 LNHDA and CDR2 SQIVND (reference sequence). This CDR3 contains 16 residues. The CDR3 is CASSSFETGSQSTQHF. DNA for the CDR3: TGTGCCAGTAGTAGTTTCGAGACCGGGAGCCAATCAACCCAGCATTTT.